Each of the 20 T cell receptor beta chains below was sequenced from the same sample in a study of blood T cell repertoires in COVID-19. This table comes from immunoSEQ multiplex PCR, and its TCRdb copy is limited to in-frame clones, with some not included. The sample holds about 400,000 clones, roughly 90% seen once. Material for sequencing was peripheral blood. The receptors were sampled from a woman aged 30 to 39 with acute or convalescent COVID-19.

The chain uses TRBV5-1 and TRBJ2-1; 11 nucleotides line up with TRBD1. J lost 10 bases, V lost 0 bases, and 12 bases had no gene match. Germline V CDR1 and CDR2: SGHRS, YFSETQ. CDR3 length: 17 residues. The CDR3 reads CASSLETGGQGAREQFF. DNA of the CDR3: TGCGCCAGCAGCTTGGAAACCGGAGGACAGGGGGCTCGGGAGCAGTTCTTC.

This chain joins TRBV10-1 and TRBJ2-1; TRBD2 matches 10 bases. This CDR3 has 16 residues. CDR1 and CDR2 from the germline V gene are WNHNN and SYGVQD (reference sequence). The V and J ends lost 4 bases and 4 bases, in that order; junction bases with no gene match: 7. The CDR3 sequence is CASSGNVAGGYNEQFF. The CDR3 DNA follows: TGCGCCAGCAGTGGGAACGTAGCGGGGGGATACAATGAGCAGTTCTTC.

CDR3: CASIPWGGETQYF. The CDR3 DNA sequence: TGTGCCAGCATTCCATGGGGGGGTGAGACCCAGTACTTC. The rearrangement uses TRBV11-2 and TRBJ2-5, with 7 bases aligning to TRBD2. From germline, CDR1 is SGHAT and CDR2 FQNNGV. V dropped 7 bases and J dropped 5; count of bases not matched to a gene: 7. The CDR3 has 13 residues.

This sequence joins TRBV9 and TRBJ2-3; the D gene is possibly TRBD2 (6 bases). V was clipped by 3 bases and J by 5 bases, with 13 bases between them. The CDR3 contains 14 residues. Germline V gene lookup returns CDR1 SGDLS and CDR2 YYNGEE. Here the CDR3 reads CASSEAGPGDTQYF. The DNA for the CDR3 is TGTGCCAGCAGCGAGGCGGGGCCTGGAGATACGCAGTATTTT.

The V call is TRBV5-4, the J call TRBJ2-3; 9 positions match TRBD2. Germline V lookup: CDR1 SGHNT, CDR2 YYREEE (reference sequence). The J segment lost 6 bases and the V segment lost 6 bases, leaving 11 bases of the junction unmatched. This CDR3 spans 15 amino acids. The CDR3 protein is CASIPYASGADTQYF. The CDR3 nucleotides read TGTGCCAGCATCCCCTATGCTAGCGGGGCCGATACGCAGTATTTT. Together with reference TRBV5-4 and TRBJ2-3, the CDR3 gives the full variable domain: ETGVTQSPTHLIKTRGQQVTLRCSSQSGHNTVSWYQQALGQGPQFIFQYYREEENGRGNFPPRFSGLQFPNYSSELNVNALELDDSALYLCASIPYASGADTQYFGPGTRLTVL.

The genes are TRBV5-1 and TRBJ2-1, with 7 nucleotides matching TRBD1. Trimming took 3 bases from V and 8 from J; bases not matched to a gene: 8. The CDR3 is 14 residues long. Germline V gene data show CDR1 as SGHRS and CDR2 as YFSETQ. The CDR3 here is CASSSTGVRDEQFF. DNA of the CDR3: TGCGCCAGCAGCTCAACAGGGGTCCGCGATGAGCAGTTCTTC. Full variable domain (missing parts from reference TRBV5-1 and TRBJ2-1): KAGVTQTPRYLIKTRGQQVTLSCSPISGHRSVSWYQQTPGQGLQFLFEYFSETQRNKGNFPGRFSGRQFSNSRSEMNVSTLELGDSALYLCASSSTGVRDEQFFGPGTRLTVL.

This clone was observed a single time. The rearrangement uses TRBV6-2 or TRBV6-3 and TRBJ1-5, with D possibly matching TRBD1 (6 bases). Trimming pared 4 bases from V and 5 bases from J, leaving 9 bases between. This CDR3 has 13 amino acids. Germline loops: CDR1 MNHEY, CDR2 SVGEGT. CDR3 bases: TGTGCCAGCAGTTTTGGGGGCGATCAGCCCCAGCATTTT. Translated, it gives CASSFGGDQPQHF.

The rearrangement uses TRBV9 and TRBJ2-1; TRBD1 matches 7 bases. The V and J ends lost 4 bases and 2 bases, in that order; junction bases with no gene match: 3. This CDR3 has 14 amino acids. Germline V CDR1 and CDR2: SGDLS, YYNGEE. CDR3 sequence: CASSSTGTYNEQFF. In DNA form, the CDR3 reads TGTGCCAGCAGCTCGACAGGGACCTACAATGAGCAGTTCTTC.

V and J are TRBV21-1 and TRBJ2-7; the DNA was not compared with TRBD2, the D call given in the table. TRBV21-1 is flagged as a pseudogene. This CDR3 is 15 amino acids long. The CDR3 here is CASTKVGGGWNEQYF. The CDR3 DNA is TGTGCCAGCACCAAGGTCGGCGGGGGGTGGAACGAGCAGTACTTC.

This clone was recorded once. CDR3 amino acids: CASSDKQNTEAFF. CDR3 nucleotide sequence: TGTGCCAGTAGTGACAAACAGAACACTGAAGCTTTCTTT. The chain employs TRBV19 and TRBJ1-1; D is unresolved. The CDR3 is 13 amino acids. The V end was cut by 5 bases, the J end by 1 base, with 8 bases between. The germline V gene has CDR1 LNHDA and CDR2 SQIVND (reference sequence).

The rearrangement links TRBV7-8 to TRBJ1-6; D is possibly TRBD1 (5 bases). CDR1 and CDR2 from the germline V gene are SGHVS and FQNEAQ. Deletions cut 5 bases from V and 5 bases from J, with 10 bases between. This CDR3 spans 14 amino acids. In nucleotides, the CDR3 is TGTGCCAGCAGCCCACCGACAGATAATTCACCCCTCCACTTT. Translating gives CASSPPTDNSPLHF.

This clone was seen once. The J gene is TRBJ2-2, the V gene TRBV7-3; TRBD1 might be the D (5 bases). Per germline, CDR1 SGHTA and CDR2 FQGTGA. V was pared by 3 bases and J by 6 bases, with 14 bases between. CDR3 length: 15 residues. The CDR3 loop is CASSLGPGIPGELFF. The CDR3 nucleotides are TGTGCCAGCAGCTTGGGGCCAGGAATTCCCGGGGAGCTGTTTTTT. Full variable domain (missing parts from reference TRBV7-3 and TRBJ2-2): GAGVSQTPSNKVTEKGKYVELRCDPISGHTALYWYRQSLGQGPEFLIYFQGTGAADDSGLPNDRFFAVRPEGSVSTLKIQRTERGDSAVYLCASSLGPGIPGELFFGEGSRLTVL.

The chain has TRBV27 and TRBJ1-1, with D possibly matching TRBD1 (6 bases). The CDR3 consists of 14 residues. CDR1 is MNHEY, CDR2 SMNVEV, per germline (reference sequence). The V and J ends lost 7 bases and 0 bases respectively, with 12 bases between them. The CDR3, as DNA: TGTGCCAGCACACAGGGACCCATGAACACTGAAGCTTTCTTT. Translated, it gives CASTQGPMNTEAFF.

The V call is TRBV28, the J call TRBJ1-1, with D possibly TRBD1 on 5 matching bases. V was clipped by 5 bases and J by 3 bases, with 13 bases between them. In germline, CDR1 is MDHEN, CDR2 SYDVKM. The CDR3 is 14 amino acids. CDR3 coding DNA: TGTGCCAGCAGTCTTATCCGGGGGGACACTGAAGCTTTCTTT. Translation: CASSLIRGDTEAFF.

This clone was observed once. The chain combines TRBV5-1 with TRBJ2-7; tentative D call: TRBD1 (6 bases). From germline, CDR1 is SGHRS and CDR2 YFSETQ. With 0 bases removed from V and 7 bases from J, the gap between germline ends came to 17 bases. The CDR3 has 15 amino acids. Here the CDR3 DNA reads TGCGCCAGCAGCTTGGAAGGGGGAGCAGGGCAAGAGCAGTACTTC. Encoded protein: CASSLEGGAGQEQYF.

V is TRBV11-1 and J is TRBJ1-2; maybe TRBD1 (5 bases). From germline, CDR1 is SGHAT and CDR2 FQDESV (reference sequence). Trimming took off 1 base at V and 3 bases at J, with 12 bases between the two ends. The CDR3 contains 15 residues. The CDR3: CASSLGGREDYGYTF. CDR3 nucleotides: TGTGCCAGCAGCTTAGGTGGCAGGGAAGACTATGGCTACACCTTC.

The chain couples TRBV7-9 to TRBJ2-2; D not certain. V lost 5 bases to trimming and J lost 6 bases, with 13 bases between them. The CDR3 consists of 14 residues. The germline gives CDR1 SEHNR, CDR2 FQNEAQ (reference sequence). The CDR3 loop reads CASSPGWIAGELFF. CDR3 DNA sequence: TGTGCCAGCAGCCCAGGTTGGATTGCCGGGGAGCTGTTTTTT.

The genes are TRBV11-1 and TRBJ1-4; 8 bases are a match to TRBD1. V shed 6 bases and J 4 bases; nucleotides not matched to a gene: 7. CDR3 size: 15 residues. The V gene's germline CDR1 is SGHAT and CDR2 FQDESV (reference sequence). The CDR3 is CASRTTGGSNEKLFF. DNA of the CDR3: TGTGCCAGCAGGACTACAGGGGGAAGTAATGAAAAACTGTTTTTT.

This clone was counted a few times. CDR3 DNA sequence: TGCGCCAGCAGAAACCAGGGGGGTCTCTATGGCTACACCTTC. It translates to CASRNQGGLYGYTF. The V gene is TRBV5-1, the J gene TRBJ1-2; 7 bases are shared with TRBD1. V dropped 5 bases and J dropped 4; count of bases not matched to a gene: 8. The CDR3 totals 14 residues. Germline V gene sequence: CDR1 SGHRS, CDR2 YFSETQ.

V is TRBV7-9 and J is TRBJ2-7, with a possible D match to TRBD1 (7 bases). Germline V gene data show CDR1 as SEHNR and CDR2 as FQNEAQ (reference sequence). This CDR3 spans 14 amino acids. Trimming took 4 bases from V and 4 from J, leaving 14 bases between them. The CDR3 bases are TGTGCCAGCAGCTCGACAGGGAGCGGGTACGAGCAGTACTTC. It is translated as CASSSTGSGYEQYF.